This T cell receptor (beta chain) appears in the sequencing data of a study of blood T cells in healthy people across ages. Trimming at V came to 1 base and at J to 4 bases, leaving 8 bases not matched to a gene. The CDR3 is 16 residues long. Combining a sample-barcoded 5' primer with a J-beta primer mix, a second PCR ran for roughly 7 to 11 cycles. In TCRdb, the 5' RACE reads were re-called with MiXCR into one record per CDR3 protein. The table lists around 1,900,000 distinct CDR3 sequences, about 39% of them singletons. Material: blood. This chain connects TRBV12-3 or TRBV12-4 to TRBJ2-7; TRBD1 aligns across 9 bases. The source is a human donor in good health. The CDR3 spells CASSLGVGTGKYEQYF. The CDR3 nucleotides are TGTGCCAGCAGTTTAGGGGTGGGGACAGGGAAATACGAGCAGTACTTC.